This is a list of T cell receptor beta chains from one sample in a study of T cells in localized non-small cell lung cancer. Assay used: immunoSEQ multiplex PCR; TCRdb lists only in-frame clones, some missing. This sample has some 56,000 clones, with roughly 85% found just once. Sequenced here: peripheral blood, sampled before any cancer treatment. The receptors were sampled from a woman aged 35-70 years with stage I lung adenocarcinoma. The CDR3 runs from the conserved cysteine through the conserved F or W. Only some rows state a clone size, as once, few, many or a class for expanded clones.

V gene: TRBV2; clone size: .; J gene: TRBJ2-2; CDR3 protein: CASRDHTGELFF
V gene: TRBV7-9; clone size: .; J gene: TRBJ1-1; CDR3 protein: CASSLAGPTRMNTEAFF
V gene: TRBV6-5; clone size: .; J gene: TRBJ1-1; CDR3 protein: CASTLTPTGNGEAFF
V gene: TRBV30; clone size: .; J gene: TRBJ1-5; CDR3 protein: CAWSVVGPSNQPQHF
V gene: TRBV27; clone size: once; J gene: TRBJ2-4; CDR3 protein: CVSSGGLAKNIQYF
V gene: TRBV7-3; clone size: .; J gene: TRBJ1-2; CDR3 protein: CASSLAPGYGYTF
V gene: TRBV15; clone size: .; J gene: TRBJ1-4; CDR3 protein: CATSRGGDEKLFF
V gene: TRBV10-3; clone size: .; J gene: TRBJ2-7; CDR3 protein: CAISEPGTGGSYEQYF
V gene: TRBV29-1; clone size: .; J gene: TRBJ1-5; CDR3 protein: CSVGDGDNQPQHF
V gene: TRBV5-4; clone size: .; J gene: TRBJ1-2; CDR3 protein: CASSLVGQGALYGYTF
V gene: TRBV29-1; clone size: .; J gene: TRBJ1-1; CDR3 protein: CSVGRDATEAFF
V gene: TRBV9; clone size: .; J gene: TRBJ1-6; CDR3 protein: CASSEVVSGSPLHF
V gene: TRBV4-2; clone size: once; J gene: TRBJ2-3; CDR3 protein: CASTPKGKSNTDTQYF
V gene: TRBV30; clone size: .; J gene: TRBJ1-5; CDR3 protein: CAWARSRSKNQPQHF
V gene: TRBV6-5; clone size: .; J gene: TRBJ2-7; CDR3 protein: CASSPLPTDSYEQYF
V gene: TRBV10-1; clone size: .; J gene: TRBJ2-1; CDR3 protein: CASSGGDRGSNEQFF
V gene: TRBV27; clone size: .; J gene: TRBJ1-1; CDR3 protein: CASSLWRPLGVTEAFF
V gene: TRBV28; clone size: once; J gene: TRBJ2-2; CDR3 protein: CASGTENTGELFF
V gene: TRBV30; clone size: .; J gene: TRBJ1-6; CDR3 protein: CAWSVGRWNSPLHF
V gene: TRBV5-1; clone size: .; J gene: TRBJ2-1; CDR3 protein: CASSSGGEYNEQFF
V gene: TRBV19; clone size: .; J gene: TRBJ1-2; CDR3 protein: CASSNPNGDYGYTF
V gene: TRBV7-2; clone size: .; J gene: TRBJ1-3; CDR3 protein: CASSPSFNSGNTIYF
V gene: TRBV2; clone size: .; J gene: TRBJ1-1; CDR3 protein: CASSEYPGAEAFF
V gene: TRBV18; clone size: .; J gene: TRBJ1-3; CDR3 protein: CASSPDSIGNTIYF
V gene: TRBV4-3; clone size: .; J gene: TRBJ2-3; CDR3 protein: CASSQGGGGEDTQYF
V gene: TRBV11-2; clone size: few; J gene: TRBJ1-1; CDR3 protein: CASSFLGGSSGEAFF
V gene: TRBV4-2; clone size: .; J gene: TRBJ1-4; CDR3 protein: CASRTQGASEKLFF
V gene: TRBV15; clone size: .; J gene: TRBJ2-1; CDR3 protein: CATRGNEQFF
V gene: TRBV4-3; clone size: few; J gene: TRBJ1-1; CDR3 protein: CASSQDRGNTEAFF
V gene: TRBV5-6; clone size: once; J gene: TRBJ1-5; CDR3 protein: CASSHRGGQPQHF
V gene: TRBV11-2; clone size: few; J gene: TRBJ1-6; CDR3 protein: CASSSRDRASPLHF
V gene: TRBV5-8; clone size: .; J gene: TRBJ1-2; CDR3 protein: CASSLTARRGGYTF
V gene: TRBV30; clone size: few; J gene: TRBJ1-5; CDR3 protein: CAWTRGMSGNQPQHF
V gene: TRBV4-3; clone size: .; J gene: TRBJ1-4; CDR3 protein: CASSRGQGRELEKLFF
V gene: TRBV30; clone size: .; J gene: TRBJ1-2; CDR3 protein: CAWSVAGSYGYTF
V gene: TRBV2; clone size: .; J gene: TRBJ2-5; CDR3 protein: CASSETGTGVWTQYF
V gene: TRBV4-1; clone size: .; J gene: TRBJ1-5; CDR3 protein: CASSQEGGTSQPQHF
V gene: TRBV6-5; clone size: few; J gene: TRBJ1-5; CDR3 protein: CASRKKGTGSQPQHF
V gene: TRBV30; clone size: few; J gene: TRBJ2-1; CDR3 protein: CAWTASTGQFF
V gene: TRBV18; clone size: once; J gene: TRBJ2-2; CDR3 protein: CASSATTNTGELFF
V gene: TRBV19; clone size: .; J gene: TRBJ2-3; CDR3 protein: CASRQGQGATDTQYF
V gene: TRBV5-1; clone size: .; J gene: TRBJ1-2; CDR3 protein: CASAQGNYGYTF
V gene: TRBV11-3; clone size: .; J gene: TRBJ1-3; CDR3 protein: CASSPGGSGNTIYF
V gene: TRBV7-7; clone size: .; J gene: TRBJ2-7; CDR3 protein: CASSRDRGYEQYF
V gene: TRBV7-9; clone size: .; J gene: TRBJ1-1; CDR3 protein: CASSFSQVNTEAFF
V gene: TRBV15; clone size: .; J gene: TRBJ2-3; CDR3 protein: CATSRDWLAGDIRTDTQYF
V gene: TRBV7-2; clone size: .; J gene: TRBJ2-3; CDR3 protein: CASSPRLAGGTDTQYF
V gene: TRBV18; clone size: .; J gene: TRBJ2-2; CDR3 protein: CASTQGTGVNTGELFF
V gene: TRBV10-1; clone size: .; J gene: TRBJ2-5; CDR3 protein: CASSENRGRGETQYF
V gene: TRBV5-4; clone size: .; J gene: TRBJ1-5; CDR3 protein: CASSSRITGPNQPQHF
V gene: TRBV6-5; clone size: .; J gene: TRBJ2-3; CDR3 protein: CASSYRGATDTQYF
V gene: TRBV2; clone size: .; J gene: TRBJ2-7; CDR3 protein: CASRTTGTLGEQYF
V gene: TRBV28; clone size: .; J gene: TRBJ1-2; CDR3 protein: CASSLEGSNGYTF
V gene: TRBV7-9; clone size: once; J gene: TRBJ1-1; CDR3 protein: CASSLGQGTEAFF
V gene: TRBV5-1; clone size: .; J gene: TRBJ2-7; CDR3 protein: CASSTYTGAYEQYF
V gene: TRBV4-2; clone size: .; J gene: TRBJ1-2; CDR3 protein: CASSDETGGDYGYTF